This T cell receptor beta chain was retrieved from a study of blood T cell repertoires in COVID-19. Trimming pared 5 bases from V and 6 bases from J, leaving 17 bases between. CDR1 is SGHAT, CDR2 FQNNGV, per germline. The CDR3 spans 14 residues. The repertoire was sequenced with immunoSEQ multiplex PCR; TCRdb's copy has only in-frame clones and lacks some. The data show around 78,000 clones, around 86% seen once. The sequence was obtained from a man between 65 and 80 years old with active or convalescent COVID-19. This rearrangement joins TRBV11-2 to TRBJ2-7; no clear D gene. The source material was peripheral blood. The CDR3 sequence: CASSRSVRVSEQYF. In nucleotides, the CDR3 is TGTGCCAGCAGCCGGAGCGTTAGAGTAAGCGAGCAGTACTTC.